The sequence of this T cell receptor beta chain was determined in a study of CXCR3-negative and CXCR3-positive naive CD8 T cells. Study as a whole: The dataset comprises 110 million to 150 million TRB reads in total, with about 1.5 +/- 0.3 million reads per library. Findings and caveats of the study: CXCR3 levels fell partly with cryopreservation; most assays relied on fresh PBMCs. CXCR3-positive naive cells carried more hydrophobic TRB CDR3s than CXCR3-negative ones. Memory CD8+ T cell repertoires were far less diverse than both naive subsets.

The naive CD8+ gate required CD45RO-CCR7+CD27+CD95- phenotype. This CDR3 contains 15 residues. Germline V lookup: CDR1 SGHRS, CDR2 YFSETQ. Via 5' RACE with UMI labels, TRB cDNA libraries were prepared. TCRdb reprocessed the 5' RACE reads; each CDR3 protein has one entry and no DNA is given. The data include about 6,800 distinct CDR3 sequences; the top ten clones carry 1.3%. To note about this clonotype: The antigen remains undetermined.

The sequencing input was naive CXCR3+ CD8+ T cells from blood. Subset defined: CD45RO-CCR7+CD27+CD95- naive CD8+ T cells expressing CXCR3 (TNR3+). The source is a human donor in good health. Some clones in this sample may be carry-over from other donors' samples. The chain recombines TRBV5-1 with TRBJ2-1. Here the CDR3 reads CASSLGGSRYNEQFF. Filled out from reference TRBV5-1 and TRBJ2-1, the complete variable domain reads KAGVTQTPRYLIKTRGQQVTLSCSPISGHRSVSWYQQTPGQGLQFLFEYFSETQRNKGNFPGRFSGRQFSNSRSEMNVSTLELGDSALYLCASSLGGSRYNEQFFGPGTRLTVL.